This T cell receptor (beta chain) was profiled in a study of T cells in Graves' hyperthyroidism and ophthalmopathy. Disease duration was under 3 months in the ophthalmopathy patients, who also had a Clinical Activity Score of at least 3 and a NOSPECS grade of at least 4. In this sample, this clonotype turned up a few times. What it binds is not known. The V gene lost 0 bases and the J gene lost 4 bases, with 9 bases spanning the gap. The CDR3 totals 14 residues. Germline V gene data show CDR1 as LNHDA and CDR2 as SQIVND (reference sequence). Findings and limits, study-wide: Ophthalmopathy cases were set apart from stable hyperthyroidism by a 13 V-J model.

The source material, RNA transcripts, was used to amplify TCR beta CDR3 regions. The study used the HTBI primer set for a first-round RT-PCR of the TCR CDR3. From the multiplex PCR reads, TCRdb called clonotypes with MiXCR, one entry per CDR3 protein. The sample has some 500,000 distinct CDR3 sequences; roughly a sixth are singletons. The V gene is TRBV19, the J gene TRBJ2-5; no clear D gene. The source material was blood. The clonotype originates from a woman aged 25 to 45 with Graves' ophthalmopathy. CDR3 bases: TGTGCCAGTAGTATAGACCGGGCTACAGAGACCCAGTACTTC. This sequence encodes CASSIDRATETQYF.